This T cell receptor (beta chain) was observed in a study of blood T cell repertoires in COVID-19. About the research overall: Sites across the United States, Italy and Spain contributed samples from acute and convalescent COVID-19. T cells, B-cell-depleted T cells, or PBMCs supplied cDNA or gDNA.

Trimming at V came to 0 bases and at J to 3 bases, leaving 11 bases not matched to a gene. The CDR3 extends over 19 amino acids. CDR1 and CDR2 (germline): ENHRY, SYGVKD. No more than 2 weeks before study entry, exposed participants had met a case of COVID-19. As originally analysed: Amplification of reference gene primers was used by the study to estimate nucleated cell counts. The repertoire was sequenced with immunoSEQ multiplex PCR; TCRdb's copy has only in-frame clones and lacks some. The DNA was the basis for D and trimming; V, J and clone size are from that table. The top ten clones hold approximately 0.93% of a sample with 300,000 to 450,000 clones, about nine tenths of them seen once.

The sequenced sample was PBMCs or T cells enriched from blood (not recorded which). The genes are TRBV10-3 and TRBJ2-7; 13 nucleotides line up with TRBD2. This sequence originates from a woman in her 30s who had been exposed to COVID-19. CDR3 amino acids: CAISESIGLAGVDSYEQYF. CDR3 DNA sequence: TGTGCCATCAGTGAGTCGATTGGACTAGCGGGAGTAGATAGCTACGAGCAGTACTTC.